These 20 T cell receptor beta chains share one sample of origin, sequenced in a study of T-cell memory formation after mild COVID-19. TCRdb fed the 5' RACE reads into MiXCR, producing one record per CDR3 protein. Among some 410,000 distinct CDR3 sequences listed, less than 25% were seen once. Input material: PBMCs or a T cell subset sorted from them (not recorded which). The origin of the receptors is an adult woman who had mild COVID-19 (a few samples of this study predate the infection). Cell type and time point are not known.

The genes are TRBV24-1 and TRBJ1-2, with 7 positions matching TRBD1. Germline V gene data show CDR1 as KGHDR and CDR2 as SFDVKD. J was trimmed by 2 bases and V by 5 bases; bases with no gene match: 7. The CDR3 has 15 amino acids. Here the CDR3 DNA reads TGTGCCACCAGTGGCCCTGAGGGGGCCAACTATGGCTACACCTTC. It is translated as CATSGPEGANYGYTF.

This clonotype was seen more than once but under ten times. The chain links TRBV7-9 to TRBJ2-3; 8 bases are shared with TRBD2. The germline V gene has CDR1 SEHNR and CDR2 FQNEAQ (reference sequence). Losses at the gene ends were 1 base for V and 1 base for J; bases not matched to a gene: 4. This CDR3 is 16 amino acids long. The CDR3 protein is CASSLEMTSGTDTQYF. DNA of the CDR3: TGTGCCAGCAGCTTAGAGATGACTAGCGGCACAGATACGCAGTATTTT.

This chain links TRBV4-1 with TRBJ2-5, with D tentatively TRBD2 (5 bases). The CDR3 is 14 amino acids. The germline V gene has CDR1 MGHRA and CDR2 YSYEKL. V dropped 1 base and J dropped 5 bases, with 11 bases sitting between them. CDR3 sequence (DNA): TGCGCCAGCAGCCAAGTGTCTAGCCGGGAGACCCAGTACTTC. The encoded protein is CASSQVSSRETQYF.

The gene calls are TRBV30 and TRBJ1-1; D ambiguous. CDR3 length: 12 residues. Trimming left V 3 bases short and J 7 bases short, with 12 bases between. Germline CDR1 is GTSNPN and CDR2 is SVGIG (reference sequence). The CDR3 spells CAWSSTSFEAFF. The CDR3 DNA follows: TGTGCCTGGAGCTCAACCTCGTTTGAAGCTTTCTTT.

This clonotype has a single count. This chain uses TRBV9 with TRBJ2-1; maybe TRBD2 (6 bases). This CDR3 comprises 15 residues. Trimming removed 0 bases at V and 4 bases at J, with 11 bases between. CDR1 is SGDLS and CDR2 is YYNGEE in the germline V gene. CDR3 protein: CASSVGRGAYNEQFF. The CDR3 DNA follows: TGTGCCAGCAGCGTAGGGAGGGGCGCGTACAATGAGCAGTTCTTC.

The V and J genes are TRBV9 and TRBJ2-7; TRBD2 is a possible D gene (5 bases). Germline V CDR1 and CDR2: SGDLS, YYNGEE. The V end lost 0 bases, the J end lost 3 bases, and 10 bases lay between the germline ends. CDR3 length equals 14 residues. The CDR3 sequence: CASSVGGENYEQYF. The CDR3, as DNA: TGTGCCAGCAGCGTAGGGGGAGAGAACTACGAGCAGTACTTC.

This clonotype was seen a few times. V usage is TRBV27 and J usage is TRBJ1-2; TRBD1 agrees at 7 bases. The V segment lost 6 bases and the J segment 2 bases; nucleotides outside the gene matches: 6. The CDR3 runs to 14 residues. Germline V gene data show CDR1 as MNHEY and CDR2 as SMNVEV (reference sequence). In DNA, the CDR3 is TGTGCCAGCAGGACCGGGGGACAGAACTATGGCTACACCTTC. Amino acid sequence: CASRTGGQNYGYTF.

The V and J genes are TRBV5-6 and TRBJ2-5, with 7 bases identical to TRBD2. This CDR3 comprises 14 residues. Germline V CDR1 and CDR2: SGHDT, YYEEEE. J lost 5 bases, V lost 2 bases, and 6 bases had no gene match. CDR3 sequence: CASSFTSDGETQYF. The CDR3 DNA follows: TGTGCCAGCAGCTTCACTAGCGACGGGGAGACCCAGTACTTC.

This clonotype occurred many times. The rearrangement uses TRBV7-9 and TRBJ2-5, with TRBD1 identical over 7 bases. Germline V gives CDR1 SEHNR, CDR2 FQNEAQ (reference sequence). There are 13 residues in the CDR3. J gave up 3 bases and V 5 bases, and 3 bases lay outside the gene matches. The CDR3 DNA sequence: TGTGCCAGCAGCAGGGGGCTCAAAGAGACCCAGTACTTC. Translating it yields CASSRGLKETQYF.

This clonotype was detected a few times. The chain joins TRBV29-1 to TRBJ2-7, with 12 positions matching TRBD2. Germline assignment: CDR1 SQVTM and CDR2 ANQGSEA. There are 13 residues in the CDR3. V was pared by 5 bases and J by 6 bases, with 5 bases of the junction left unmatched. CDR3 loop: CSVWTSGIGEQYF. For the CDR3, the DNA is TGCAGCGTTTGGACTAGCGGGATAGGCGAGCAGTACTTC.

This clonotype was seen a handful of times. The V gene is TRBV3-1, the J gene TRBJ2-1; 12 bases match TRBD1. The CDR3 length is 14 residues. V shed 4 bases and J 12 bases; nucleotides not matched to a gene: 7. CDR1 is LGHDT, CDR2 YNNKEL, per germline (reference sequence). CDR3 DNA: TGTGCCAGCAGCCTGGGACAGGGGGCGGGCGGGCAGTTCTTC. This translates into CASSLGQGAGGQFF.

J is TRBJ1-5 and V is TRBV7-2; D is unclear. CDR3 length: 16 amino acids. Germline values: CDR1 SGHTA, CDR2 FQGNSA. V gave up 0 bases and J gave up 0 bases, with 9 bases separating them. For the CDR3, the DNA is TGTGCCAGCAGCTTAGCTGGGGTAAATAGCAATCAGCCCCAGCATTTT. This encodes CASSLAGVNSNQPQHF.

This clonotype was seen more than once but under ten times. This CDR3 reads CSVELSTGQLETQYF. CDR3 DNA: TGCAGCGTTGAACTGTCTACGGGACAGTTAGAGACCCAGTACTTC. The rearrangement uses TRBV29-1 and TRBJ2-5; 7 positions agree with TRBD1. Losses at the gene ends were 2 bases for V and 4 bases for J; bases not matched to a gene: 10. This CDR3 is built from 15 residues. The V gene's germline CDR1 is SQVTM and CDR2 ANQGSEA. The full variable domain, with the rest looked up from reference TRBV29-1 and TRBJ2-5, is SAVISQKPSRDICQRGTSLTIQCQVDSQVTMMFWYRQQPGQSLTLIATANQGSEATYESGFVIDKFPISRPNLTFSTLTVSNMSPEDSSIYLCSVELSTGQLETQYFGPGTRLLVL.

This clonotype turned up a few times. The rearrangement joins TRBV12-3 or TRBV12-4 to TRBJ2-1, with 7 nucleotides matching TRBD1. This CDR3 region has 15 residues. V lost 4 bases, J lost 2 bases, and 5 bases stayed unmatched. In DNA form, the CDR3 reads TGTGCCAGCAGTTCGACAGGGTGGGCCTACAATGAGCAGTTCTTC. This encodes CASSSTGWAYNEQFF.

V gene TRBV21-1 combines with J gene TRBJ2-3. TRBV21-1 is listed as a pseudogene. CDR3 size: 14 residues. CDR3 bases: TGTGCCAGCAGCAAAGTGGTTAGCGCAGATACGCAGTATTTT. Protein sequence: CASSKVVSADTQYF.

V gene TRBV30 combines with J gene TRBJ2-4; D is undetermined. Trimming cost V 4 bases and J 0 bases, with 7 bases left between them. The CDR3 spans 13 residues. The germline CDR1 and CDR2 sequences are GTSNPN and SVGIG (reference sequence). The CDR3 DNA reads as TGTGCCTGGAATACTCTAGCCAAAAACATTCAGTACTTC. This codes for CAWNTLAKNIQYF.

The chain joins TRBV15 to TRBJ1-6; the D is unclear. The CDR3 sequence is 18 residues long. Looked up from germline, CDR1 is LNHNV and CDR2 is YYDKDF (reference sequence). Between the trimmed V and J ends, which lost 5 bases and 0 bases, there was a span of 17 bases. The CDR3 here is CATSLVAGISSYNSPLHF. For the CDR3, the DNA is TGTGCCACCAGCCTCGTGGCCGGGATCAGCTCCTATAATTCACCCCTCCACTTT.

By its share, this clonotype is medium-sized. The V gene is TRBV2, the J gene TRBJ2-1; no clear D gene. V lost 2 bases and J lost 14, with 10 bases in between. The V gene's germline CDR1 is SNHLY and CDR2 FYNNEI. CDR3 length equals 11 residues. CDR3 nucleotides: TGTGCCAGCAGTGAACATGCCCCGGAGTTCTTC. This sequence encodes CASSEHAPEFF.

This rearrangement joins TRBV9 to TRBJ1-1; D possibly corresponds to TRBD1 (6 bases). The germline CDR1 and CDR2 sequences are SGDLS and YYNGEE. The CDR3 has 13 residues. The V end was cut by 5 bases, the J end by 6 bases, with 14 bases between. The CDR3 sequence: CASSEQGLAEAFF. CDR3 nucleotide sequence: TGTGCCAGCAGTGAACAGGGACTCGCTGAAGCTTTCTTT.

This clonotype was counted a few times. A read error may account for a junction end that differs from germline. The chain has TRBV12-3 or TRBV12-4 and TRBJ1-2, with a possible D match to TRBD1 (6 bases). CDR3 length equals 13 residues. The CDR3 DNA follows: TGTGCCAGCAGGTTAGGGGGGCCTGAAGGCTACACCTTC. It specifies CASRLGGPEGYTF.